One T cell receptor (delta chain) is described in this entry. Its antigen has not been determined. A far more abundant clone sits one base away, making this likely a read error. Additional DNA sequences in this sample encode the identical CDR3. Libraries were made using multiplex PCR. Instrument on record: Illumina MiSeq. Both TCR gamma (TRG) and TCR delta (TRD) chains were sequenced from each sorted gammadelta T cell sample. On the authors' methods: Repertoire analyses included clonotype tree plots, accumulated frequency of the top 20 clonotypes, diversity index (DI) and D75 metrics. Via CATT, TCRdb reprocessed the public reads, and rows with identical DNA were then joined. In this record, the V and J calls reflect TCRdb's handling and not the investigators' own analysis. For this sample the table gives 93,000 or so delta-chain clones, of which over 0.9% were detected only once. The ten largest clones add up to 9% to 10% of the sample.

This sample is part of a study of γδ T cells in repeated Plasmodium falciparum infection listed by TCRdb under 2021. Broadly, across the study: Malian children exposed to intense seasonal malaria transmission were enrolled in the natural-infection arm and compared with Australian children matched for age and gender. The study examined how repeated Plasmodium falciparum infection shapes the human gammadelta T cell repertoire, using natural infection in Mali and controlled human malaria infection. Samples were collected from controlled-infection subjects at baseline, immediately before selected infections, and 21 days after each infection. The gammadelta TCR repertoires from Mali were analysed in two ways: cross-sectionally during periods with no transmission, and longitudinally across episodes of acute febrile malaria. Four controlled human malaria infections were administered to roughly five malaria-naive U.S. adults over approximately 580 days by bites from P. falciparum NF54-infected Anopheles stephensi mosquitoes. What the research found in general, with its limitations: The controlled-infection cohort was small, limiting analysis of inter-individual variability in gammadelta T cell responses. Generalizability was limited because the Malian cohort was drawn from a small rural village of predominantly one ethnic group. Compared with the repertoires of Australian children, the Vdelta2-negative gammadelta TCR repertoires of Malian children appeared more clonally expanded, less diverse and less shared. Vgamma9/Vdelta2+ TCR repertoires kept a highly stable polyclonal repertoire across time and infection, and many TCRgamma sequences overlapped between individuals. In Vdelta2-negative gammadelta TCR repertoires, which were largely Vdelta1+, repeated controlled infections appeared to drive waves of new clonotype selection.

The germline V gene specifies GEAIGNYY as CDR1 and EKD as CDR2. Taken from cysteine to phenylalanine, the CDR3 has 18 residues. Only the CDR3 portion is preserved as DNA: 54 bases, with reading frame beginning at the first base. For bulk TCR repertoire analysis, Vgamma9/Vdelta2+ and Vdelta2-negative gammadelta T cell populations were isolated by flow sorting from peripheral blood mononuclear cells. Recombination connected TRDV2 to TRDJ1, and 10 junctional nucleotides match TRDD3. The source material was gamma-delta T cells from blood. This TCR derives from a pool of human donors (malaria-infected and uninfected, not separated). Here is the DNA: TGTGCCTGTGACACCGTCGGGATGGGGGATACCCGTATCGGCGAGCTCATCTTC. Its protein product is CACDTVGMGDTRIGELIF.